This T cell receptor (beta chain) came from a study of control samples from healthy donors and cancer patients. CDR3 size: 14 residues. Germline assignment: CDR1 MDHEN and CDR2 SYDVKM. Trimming shortened V by 8 bases and J by 1 base, and 14 bases separated the two germline ends. Assay: immunoSEQ multiplex PCR; the TCRdb copy retains only in-frame clones and omits some. The table lists about 210,000 clones. Sequenced: blood. The clonotype was recovered from a woman aged 25 to 39 in good health. V and J are TRBV28 and TRBJ1-2; D is possibly TRBD1 (6 bases). The CDR3 DNA reads TGTGCCAGCCATGGGGGGGCGGGTAACTATGGCTACACCTTC. This translates into CASHGGAGNYGYTF.